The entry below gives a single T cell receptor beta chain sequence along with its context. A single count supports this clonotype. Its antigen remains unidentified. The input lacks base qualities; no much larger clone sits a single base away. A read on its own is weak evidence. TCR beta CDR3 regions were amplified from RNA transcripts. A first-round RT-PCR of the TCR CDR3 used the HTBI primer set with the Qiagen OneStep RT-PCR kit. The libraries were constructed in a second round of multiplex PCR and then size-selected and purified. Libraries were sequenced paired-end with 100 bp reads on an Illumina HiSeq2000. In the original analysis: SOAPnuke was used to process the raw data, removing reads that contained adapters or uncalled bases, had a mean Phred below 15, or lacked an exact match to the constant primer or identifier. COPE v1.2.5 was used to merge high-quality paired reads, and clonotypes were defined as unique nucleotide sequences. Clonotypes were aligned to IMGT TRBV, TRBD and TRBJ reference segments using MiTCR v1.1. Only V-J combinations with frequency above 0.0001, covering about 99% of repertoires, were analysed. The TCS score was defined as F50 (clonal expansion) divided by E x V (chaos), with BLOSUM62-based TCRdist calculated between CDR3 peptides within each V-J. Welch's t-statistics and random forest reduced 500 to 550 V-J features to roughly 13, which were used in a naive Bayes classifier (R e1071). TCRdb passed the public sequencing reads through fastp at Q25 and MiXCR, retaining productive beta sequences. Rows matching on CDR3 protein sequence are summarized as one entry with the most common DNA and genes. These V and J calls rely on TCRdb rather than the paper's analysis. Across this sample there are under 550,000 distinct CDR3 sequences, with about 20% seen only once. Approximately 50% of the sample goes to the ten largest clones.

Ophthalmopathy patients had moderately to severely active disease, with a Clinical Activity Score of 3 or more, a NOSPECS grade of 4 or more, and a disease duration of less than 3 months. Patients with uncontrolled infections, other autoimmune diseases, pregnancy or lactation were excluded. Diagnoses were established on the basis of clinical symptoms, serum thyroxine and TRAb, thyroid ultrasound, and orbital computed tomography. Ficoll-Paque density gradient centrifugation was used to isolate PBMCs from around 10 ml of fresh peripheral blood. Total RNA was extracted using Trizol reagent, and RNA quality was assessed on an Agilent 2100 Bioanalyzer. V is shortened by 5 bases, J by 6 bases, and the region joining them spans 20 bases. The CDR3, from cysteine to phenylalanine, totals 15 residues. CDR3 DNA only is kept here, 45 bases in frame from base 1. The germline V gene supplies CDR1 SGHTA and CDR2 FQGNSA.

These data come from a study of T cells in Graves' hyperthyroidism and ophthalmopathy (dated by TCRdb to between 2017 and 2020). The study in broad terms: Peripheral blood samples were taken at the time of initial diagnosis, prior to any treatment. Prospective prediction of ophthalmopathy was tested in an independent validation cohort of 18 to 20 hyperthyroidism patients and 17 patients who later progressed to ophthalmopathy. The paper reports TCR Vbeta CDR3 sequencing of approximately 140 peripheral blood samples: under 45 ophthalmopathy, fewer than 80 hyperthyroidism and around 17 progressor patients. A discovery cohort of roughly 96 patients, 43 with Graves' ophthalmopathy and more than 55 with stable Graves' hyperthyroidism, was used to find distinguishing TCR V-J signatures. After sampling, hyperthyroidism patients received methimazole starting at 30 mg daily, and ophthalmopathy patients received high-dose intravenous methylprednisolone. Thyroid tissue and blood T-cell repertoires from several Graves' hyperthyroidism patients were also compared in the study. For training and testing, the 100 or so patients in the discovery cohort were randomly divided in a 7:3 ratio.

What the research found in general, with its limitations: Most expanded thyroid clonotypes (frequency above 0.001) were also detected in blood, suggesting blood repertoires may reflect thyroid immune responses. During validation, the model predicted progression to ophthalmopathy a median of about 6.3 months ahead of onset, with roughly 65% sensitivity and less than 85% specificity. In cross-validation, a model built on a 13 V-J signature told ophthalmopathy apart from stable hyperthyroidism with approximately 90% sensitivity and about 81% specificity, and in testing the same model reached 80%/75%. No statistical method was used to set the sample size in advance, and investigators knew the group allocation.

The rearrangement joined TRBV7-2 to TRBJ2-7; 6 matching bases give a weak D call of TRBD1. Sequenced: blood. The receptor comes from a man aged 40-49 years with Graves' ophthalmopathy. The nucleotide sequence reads TGTGCCAGCAGCCGTATACTTGGACAGACCAGCGAGCAGTACTTC. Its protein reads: CASSRILGQTSEQYF.